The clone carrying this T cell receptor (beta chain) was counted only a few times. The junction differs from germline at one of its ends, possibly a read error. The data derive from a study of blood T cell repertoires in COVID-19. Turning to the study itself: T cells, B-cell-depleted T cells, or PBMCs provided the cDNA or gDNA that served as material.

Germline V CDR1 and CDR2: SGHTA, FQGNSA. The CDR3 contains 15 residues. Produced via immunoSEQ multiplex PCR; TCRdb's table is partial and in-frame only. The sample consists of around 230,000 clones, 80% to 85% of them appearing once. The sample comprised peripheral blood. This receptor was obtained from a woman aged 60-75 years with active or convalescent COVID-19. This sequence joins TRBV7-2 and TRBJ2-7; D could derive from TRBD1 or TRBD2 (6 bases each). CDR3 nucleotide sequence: TGTGCCAGCAACTTAGGAGGGACATCCCTGGGCGAGCAGTACTTC. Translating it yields CASNLGGTSLGEQYF. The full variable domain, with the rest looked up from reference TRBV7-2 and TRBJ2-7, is GAGVSQSPSNKVTEKGKDVELRCDPISGHTALYWYRQSLGQGLEFLIYFQGNSAPDKSGLPSDRFSAERTGGSVSTLTIQRTQQEDSAVYLCASNLGGTSLGEQYFGPGTRLTVT.